This T cell receptor beta chain was identified in a study of T cell changes during pregnancy in multiple sclerosis. Profiling relied on immunoSEQ multiplex PCR, and the TCRdb table lists in-frame clones only, not all of them. The sample gives some 100,000 clones, approximately 90% of which show up once; roughly 1.2% is in the top ten. The CDR3 covers 11 residues. Germline V gene lookup returns CDR1 LNHDA and CDR2 SQIVND (reference sequence). Deletions cut 11 bases from V and 6 bases from J, with 14 bases between. V gene TRBV19 combines with J gene TRBJ2-7; tentatively, D is TRBD1 (7 bases). This clonotype was sampled from a female donor with multiple sclerosis, enrolled in a pregnancy study. The sequenced sample was peripheral blood, obtained in the second trimester of pregnancy. The CDR3 sequence is CASSQGGEQYF. DNA for the CDR3: TGTGCCTCCTCCCAGGGGGGCGAGCAGTACTTC.